The 8 T cell receptor beta chains given below trace back to one sample, sequenced in a study of T-cell reconstitution after alpha-beta-depleted transplantation in children. Library preparation (for TCRbeta) was performed with unique molecular identifiers. TCRdb reprocessed the PCR reads via MiXCR and lists one record per CDR3 protein. The sample lists around 410,000 distinct CDR3 sequences, 11% seen once, with 5% to 6.5% in the top ten. The sequencing used PBMCs from the stem cell graft donor, collected from the stem cell graft. All receptors derive from a human donor who donated a stem cell graft to a child with acute myeloid leukemia.

This clonotype occurred many times. The chain has TRBV10-2 and TRBJ2-3; tentatively, D is TRBD1 (6 bases). The V gene lost 2 bases and the J gene lost 2 bases, with 8 bases spanning the gap. In germline, CDR1 is WSHSY, CDR2 SAAADI. This CDR3 region has 14 residues. This chain's CDR3 is CASSERGYTDTQYF. CDR3 coding DNA: TGCGCCAGCAGTGAGAGGGGGTACACAGATACGCAGTATTTT.

This chain uses TRBV11-2 with TRBJ2-3, with a weak D call TRBD2 (5 bases). Germline lookup yields CDR1 SGHAT and CDR2 FQNNGV. The CDR3 consists of 17 residues. V was clipped by 5 bases and J by 0 bases, with 18 bases between them. The CDR3 protein is CASSQTQDYYSTDTQYF. In nucleotides, the CDR3 is TGTGCCAGCAGCCAAACACAAGACTACTATAGCACAGATACGCAGTATTTT.

This chain uses TRBV7-8 with TRBJ1-5; a possible D gene is TRBD1 (6 bases). CDR3 length: 16 residues. V lost 5 bases and J 6 bases, leaving 20 bases between the germline ends. The germline V gene encodes CDR1 SGHVS and CDR2 FQNEAQ. The CDR3 loop is CASSPFPDSPTQPQHF. The CDR3 region has the DNA TGTGCCAGCAGCCCGTTTCCGGACAGCCCTACTCAGCCCCAGCATTTT.

As to this clonotype: An end of the junction differs from the germline gene, which may be a read error. The rearrangement joins TRBV6-5 to TRBJ1-6, with D tentatively TRBD1 (6 bases). The CDR3 contains 18 residues. Looked up from germline, CDR1 is MNHEY and CDR2 is SVGAGI. CDR3 bases: TGTGCCAGCACTTACTCGAGGGGGGGGCGATCCTATAATTCACCCCTCCACTTT. This sequence encodes CASTYSRGGRSYNSPLHF.

This clonotype was counted ten times or more. This chain joins TRBV29-1 and TRBJ2-1, with D uncertain. The CDR3 has 12 amino acids. The ends were cut back, 3 bases at V and 4 bases at J, with 7 bases in the middle. Germline V gene data show CDR1 as SQVTM and CDR2 as ANQGSEA. CDR3 sequence: CSVEKDYNEQFF. For the CDR3, the DNA is TGCAGCGTTGAGAAGGATTACAATGAGCAGTTCTTC.

The rearrangement links TRBV12-3 or TRBV12-4 to TRBJ1-1, with no clear D. The CDR3 contains 13 residues. Deletions cut 2 bases from V and 11 bases from J, with 15 bases between. The CDR3 nucleotides read TGTGCCAGCAGTTTAAGGTCCACGCATGACGCTTTCTTT. As protein: CASSLRSTHDAFF.

This clonotype was observed at least ten times. V gene TRBV5-1 combines with J gene TRBJ2-1, with 8 positions matching TRBD1. CDR3 size: 14 residues. Germline V gives CDR1 SGHRS, CDR2 YFSETQ. V shed 0 bases and J 4 bases; nucleotides not matched to a gene: 0. CDR3 sequence: CASSLGDRYNEQFF. DNA of the CDR3: TGCGCCAGCAGCTTGGGGGACAGGTACAATGAGCAGTTCTTC.

This clonotype was detected once. This chain uses TRBV6-5 with TRBJ2-1; TRBD2 matches 12 bases. With V trimmed by 4 bases and J by 5 bases, 3 bases remained unmatched. The CDR3 loop spans 15 amino acids. CDR1 MNHEY and CDR2 SVGAGI come from the germline V gene. The CDR3 nucleotides are TGTGCCAGCAGTTCGACTAGCGGGGGCCACAATGAGCAGTTCTTC. It translates to CASSSTSGGHNEQFF.